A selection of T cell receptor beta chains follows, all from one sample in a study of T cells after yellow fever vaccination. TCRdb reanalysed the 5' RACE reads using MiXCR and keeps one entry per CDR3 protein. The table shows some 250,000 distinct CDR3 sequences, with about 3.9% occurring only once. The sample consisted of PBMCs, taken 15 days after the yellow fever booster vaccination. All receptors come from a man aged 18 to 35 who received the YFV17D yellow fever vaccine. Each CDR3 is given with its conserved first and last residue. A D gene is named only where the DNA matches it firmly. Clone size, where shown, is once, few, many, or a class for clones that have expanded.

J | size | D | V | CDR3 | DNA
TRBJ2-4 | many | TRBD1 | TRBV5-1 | CASSNFTGGKNIQYF | TGCGCCAGCAGCAACTTTACAGGGGGCAAAAACATTCAGTACTTC
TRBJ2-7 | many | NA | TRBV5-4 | CASSAGRLVVF | TGTGCCAGCAGCGCCGGTCGGCTTGTGGTCTTC
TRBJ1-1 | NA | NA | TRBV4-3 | CASSQDYQGWTEAFF | TGCGCCAGCAGCCAAGATTACCAGGGATGGACTGAAGCTTTCTTT
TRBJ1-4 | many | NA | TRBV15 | CATSRDLTANEKLFF | TGTGCCACCAGCAGAGATCTGACAGCGAATGAAAAACTGTTTTTT
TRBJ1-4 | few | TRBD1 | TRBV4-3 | CASSPLGQGAKDEKLFF | TGCGCCAGCAGCCCGCTGGGACAGGGGGCAAAAGATGAAAAACTGTTTTTT
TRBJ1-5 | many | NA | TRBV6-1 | CASSERRLNQPQHF | TGTGCCAGCAGTGAGAGGAGGTTAAATCAGCCCCAGCATTTT
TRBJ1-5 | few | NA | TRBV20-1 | CSATRSSGANQPQHF | TGCAGTGCGACAAGGTCTTCCGGGGCGAATCAGCCCCAGCATTTT
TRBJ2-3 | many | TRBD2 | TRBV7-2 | CASSLALLAGAGDTQYF | TGTGCCAGCAGCTTAGCGTTACTAGCGGGGGCAGGGGATACGCAGTATTTT
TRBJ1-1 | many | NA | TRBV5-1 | CASSLPGGRSEAFF | TGCGCCAGCAGCTTGCCGGGGGGTCGGAGTGAAGCTTTCTTT
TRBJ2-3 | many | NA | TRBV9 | CASSVDRMGQYF | TGTGCCAGCAGCGTAGACAGGATGGGGCAGTATTTT
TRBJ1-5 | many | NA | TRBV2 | CASSEGGRNQPQHF | TGTGCCAGCAGTGAGGGGGGGCGCAATCAGCCCCAGCATTTT
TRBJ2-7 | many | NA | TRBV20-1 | CSALVTTGPYEQYF | TGCAGTGCTCTGGTAACTACAGGGCCCTACGAGCAGTACTTC
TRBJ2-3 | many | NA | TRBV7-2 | CASSFYSSDTQYF | TGTGCCAGCAGCTTTTATTCATCAGATACGCAGTATTTT
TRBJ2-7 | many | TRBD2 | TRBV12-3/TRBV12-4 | CASSFAGGGYEQYF | TGTGCCAGCAGTTTCGCGGGCGGGGGCTACGAGCAGTACTTC
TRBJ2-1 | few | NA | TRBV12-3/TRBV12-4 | CASSPTPRGGYNEQFF | TGTGCCAGCAGTCCGACCCCCCGGGGAGGATACAATGAGCAGTTCTTC
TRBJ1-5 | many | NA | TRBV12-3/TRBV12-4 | CASSLRSRNQPQHF | TGTGCCAGCAGTTTGCGGTCGAGAAATCAGCCCCAGCATTTT
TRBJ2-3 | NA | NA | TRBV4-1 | CASSPQRGDTDTQYF | TGCGCCAGCAGCCCCCAACGGGGTGACACAGATACGCAGTATTTT
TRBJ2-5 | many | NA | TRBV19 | CASSMTVIQETQYF | TGTGCCAGTAGTATGACGGTTATCCAAGAGACCCAGTACTTC
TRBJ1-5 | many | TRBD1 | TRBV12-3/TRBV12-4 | CASSTTGGDQPQHF | TGTGCCAGCAGTACGACAGGGGGCGATCAGCCCCAGCATTTT
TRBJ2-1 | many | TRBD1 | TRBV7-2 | CASSLDRVGGEQFF | TGTGCCAGCAGCTTGGACAGGGTAGGAGGTGAGCAGTTCTTC
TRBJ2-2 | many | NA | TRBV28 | CASTGIGKGSDTGELFF | TGTGCCAGCACCGGGATAGGAAAGGGAAGTGACACCGGGGAGCTGTTTTTT
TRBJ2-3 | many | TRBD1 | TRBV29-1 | CSVATGQAWDTQYF | TGCAGCGTTGCAACGGGACAGGCCTGGGATACGCAGTATTTT
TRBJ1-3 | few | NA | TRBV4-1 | CASSQHPGVLSGNTIYF | TGCGCCAGCAGCCAGCACCCAGGCGTTCTGTCTGGAAACACCATATATTTT
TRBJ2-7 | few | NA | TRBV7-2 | CASSLKLTGTLTYEQYF | TGTGCCAGCAGCTTAAAGTTAACGGGGACACTCACCTACGAGCAGTACTTC
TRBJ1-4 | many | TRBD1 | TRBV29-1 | CSVGSGSGGRGNEKLFF | TGCAGCGTTGGATCTGGGTCAGGGGGAAGAGGAAATGAAAAACTGTTTTTT
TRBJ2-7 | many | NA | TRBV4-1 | CASSQSSGLYEQYF | TGCGCCAGCAGCCAATCAAGCGGTCTCTACGAGCAGTACTTC
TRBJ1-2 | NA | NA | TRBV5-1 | CASSLAERGGYTF | TGCGCCAGCAGCTTGGCCGAGCGGGGAGGCTACACCTTC
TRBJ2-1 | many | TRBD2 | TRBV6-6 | CASSYSAGGSSYNEQFF | TGTGCCAGCAGTTACTCAGCGGGGGGGAGCTCCTACAATGAGCAGTTCTTC
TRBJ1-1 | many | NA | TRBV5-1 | CASSPNIVSGGTEAFF | TGCGCCAGCAGCCCCAATATCGTCTCGGGGGGCACTGAAGCTTTCTTT
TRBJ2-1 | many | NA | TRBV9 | CASSLTQYNEQFF | TGTGCCAGCAGCCTTACCCAATACAATGAGCAGTTCTTC
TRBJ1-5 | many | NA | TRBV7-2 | CASSSQLNQPQHF | TGTGCCAGCAGCTCTCAGTTAAATCAGCCCCAGCATTTT
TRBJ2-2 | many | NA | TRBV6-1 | CASKRFSTNTGELFF | TGTGCCAGCAAGAGGTTTTCAACGAACACCGGGGAGCTGTTTTTT
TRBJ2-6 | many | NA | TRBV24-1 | CATSDPGSGANVLTF | TGTGCCACCAGTGATCCGGGCTCTGGGGCCAACGTCCTGACTTTC
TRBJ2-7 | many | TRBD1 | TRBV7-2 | CASSPRDRIYEQYF | TGTGCCAGCAGCCCAAGGGACAGGATCTACGAGCAGTACTTC
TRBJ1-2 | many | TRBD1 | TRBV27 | CASFGQGGVGYGYTF | TGTGCCAGCTTCGGACAGGGCGGTGTCGGCTATGGCTACACCTTC
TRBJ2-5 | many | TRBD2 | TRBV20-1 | CSAPPGTSGGLQETQYF | TGCAGTGCCCCTCCCGGGACTAGCGGGGGGCTCCAAGAGACCCAGTACTTC
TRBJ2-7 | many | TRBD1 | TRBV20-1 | CSAPTGPSYEQYF | TGCAGTGCCCCGACAGGGCCCTCCTACGAGCAGTACTTC
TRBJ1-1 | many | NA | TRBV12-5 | CASGLPTGRNTEAFF | TGTGCTAGTGGTTTGCCGACAGGTCGGAACACTGAAGCTTTCTTT
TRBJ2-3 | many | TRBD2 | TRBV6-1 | CASPSPRLAGVTDTQYF | TGTGCCAGTCCCTCCCCGAGGCTAGCGGGGGTCACAGATACGCAGTATTTT
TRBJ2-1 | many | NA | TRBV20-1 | CSAAPGTSSYNEQFF | TGCAGTGCTGCTCCCGGGACCTCGAGCTACAATGAGCAGTTCTTC
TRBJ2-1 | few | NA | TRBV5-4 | CASSSMGGARNEQFF | TGTGCCAGCAGCTCGATGGGGGGGGCGCGCAATGAGCAGTTCTTC
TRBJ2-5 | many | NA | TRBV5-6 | CASSMDRAETQYF | TGTGCCAGCAGCATGGATAGGGCTGAGACCCAGTACTTC
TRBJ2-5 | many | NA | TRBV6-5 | CASSYSIGGREGQYF | TGTGCCAGCAGTTACTCAATCGGGGGCAGGGAGGGCCAGTACTTC
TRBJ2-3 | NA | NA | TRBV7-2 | CASSWGRTDTQYF | TGTGCCAGCAGCTGGGGGAGAACAGATACGCAGTATTTT
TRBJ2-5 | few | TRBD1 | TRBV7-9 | CASYKVEGALLYQETQYF | TGTGCCAGCTATAAGGTCGAGGGGGCCTTGTTGTACCAAGAGACCCAGTACTTC
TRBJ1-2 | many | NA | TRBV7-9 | CASSEEAGYTF | TGTGCCAGCAGCGAAGAGGCGGGCTACACCTTC
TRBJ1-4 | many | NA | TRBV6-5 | CASSYLSGADFINEKLFF | TGTGCCAGCAGTTACCTCTCGGGGGCAGACTTTATTAATGAAAAACTGTTTTTT